This TCR beta chain was retrieved from a study of cytomegalovirus exposure and HLA in healthy donors. This PCR relied on a set of 60 Vbeta primers and 13 Jbeta primers. TCRdb's table, derived via immunoSEQ multiplex PCR, lists solely in-frame clones and lacks some. The data contain approximately 160,000 clones, more than 70% of them singletons. Trimming took 6 bases from V and 6 from J, leaving 11 bases between them. The CDR3 sequence is 12 residues long. Per the germline V gene, CDR1 is LNHDA and CDR2 is SQIVND (reference sequence). This clone was seen more than once but under ten times. Its antigen is unidentified. Overall study findings and caveats: Prior analysis indicated that the majority of TCR beta V segments exhibited productivity approximately 90% or approximately 30% of the time. When analyzed later, a missense DCLRE1C variant was found to be linked to TCR beta V- and J-gene trimming.

The sequenced sample was PBMCs. The genes are TRBV19 and TRBJ2-5; maybe TRBD1 (6 bases). This TCR was recovered from a male donor in good health and CMV-seronegative. The CDR3 DNA is TGTGCCAGTAGACAGGGTCGGCAGACCCAGTACTTC. It is translated as CASRQGRQTQYF.